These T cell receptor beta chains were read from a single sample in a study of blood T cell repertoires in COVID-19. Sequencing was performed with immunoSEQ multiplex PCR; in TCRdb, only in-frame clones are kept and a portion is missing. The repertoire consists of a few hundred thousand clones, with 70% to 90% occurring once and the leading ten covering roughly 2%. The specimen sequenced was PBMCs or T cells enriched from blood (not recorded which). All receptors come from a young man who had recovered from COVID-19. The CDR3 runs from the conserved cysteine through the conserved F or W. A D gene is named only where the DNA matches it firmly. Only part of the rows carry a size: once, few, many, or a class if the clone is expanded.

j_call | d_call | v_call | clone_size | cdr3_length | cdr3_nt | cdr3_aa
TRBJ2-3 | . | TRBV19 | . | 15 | TGTGCCAGTAGTGCCGTTTCCAGAAGCACAGATACGCAGTATTTT | CASSAVSRSTDTQYF
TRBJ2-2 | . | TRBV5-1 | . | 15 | TGCGCCAGCAGCTTGTCGCCAGGGGTGAACGGGGAGCTGTTTTTT | CASSLSPGVNGELFF
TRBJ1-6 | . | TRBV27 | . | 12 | TGTGCCATTCAACAGTGGGGGGGCCCCCTCCACTTT | CAIQQWGGPLHF
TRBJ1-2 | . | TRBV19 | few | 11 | TGTGCCAGTACAAATGTGAGGGGCTACACCTTC | CASTNVRGYTF
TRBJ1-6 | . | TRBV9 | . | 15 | TGTGCCAGCAGCCCCGGAGCTGAAATCGGTTCACCCCTCCACTTT | CASSPGAEIGSPLHF
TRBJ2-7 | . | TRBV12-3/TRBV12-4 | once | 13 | TGTGCCAGCAGTTCAAGGGGTTCGCGGGAGCAGTACTTC | CASSSRGSREQYF
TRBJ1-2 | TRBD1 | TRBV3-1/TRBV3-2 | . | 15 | TGTGCCAGCAGCCAAGAAGGCACAGGGGGCTATGGCTACACCTTC | CASSQEGTGGYGYTF
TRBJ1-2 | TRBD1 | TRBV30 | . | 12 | TGTGCCTGGAGTGGACAGGGTGGTAGCTACACCTTC | CAWSGQGGSYTF
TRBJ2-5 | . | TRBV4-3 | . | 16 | TGCGCCAGCAGCCAAGACCCGCCGGGAGCCCAAGAGACCCAGTACTTC | CASSQDPPGAQETQYF
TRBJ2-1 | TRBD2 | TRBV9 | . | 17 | TGTGCCAGCAGTCACCCAACAGGCGGGGGGGCTGCCAATGAGCAGTTCTTC | CASSHPTGGGAANEQFF
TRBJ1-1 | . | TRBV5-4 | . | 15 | TGTGCCAGCAGCCCCGGGGGGGTACAGAACACTGAAGCTTTCTTT | CASSPGGVQNTEAFF
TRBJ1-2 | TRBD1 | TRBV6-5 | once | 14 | TGTGCCAGCAGTCCTCGGGACAGGGGAGATGGCTACACCTTC | CASSPRDRGDGYTF
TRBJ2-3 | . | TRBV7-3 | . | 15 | TGTGCCAGCAGCGAATTCAGCGGGCGCACAGATACGCAGTATTTT | CASSEFSGRTDTQYF
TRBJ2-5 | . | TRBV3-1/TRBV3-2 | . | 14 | TGTGCCAGCAGCCAAGAAATGGCGGGAGAGACCCAGTACTTC | CASSQEMAGETQYF
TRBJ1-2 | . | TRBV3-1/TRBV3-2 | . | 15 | TGTGCCAGCAGCCAAGTTGGAGGGGTTGACTATGGCTACACCTTC | CASSQVGGVDYGYTF
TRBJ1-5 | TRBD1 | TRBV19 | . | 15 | TGTGCCAGTAGTATTGGTCTCAGGGGGAATCAGCCCCAGCATTTT | CASSIGLRGNQPQHF
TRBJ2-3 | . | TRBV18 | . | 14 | TGTGCCAGCTCGTTGGGACAAAGCACAGATACGCAGTATTTT | CASSLGQSTDTQYF
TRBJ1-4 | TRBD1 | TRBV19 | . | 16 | TGTGCCAGTAGTATCTCGGGACAGGGCTTTAATGAAAAACTGTTTTTT | CASSISGQGFNEKLFF
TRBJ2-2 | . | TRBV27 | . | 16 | TGTGCCAGCAGTTTAATCAGGAGACAGCCGGCCGGGGAGCTGTTTTTT | CASSLIRRQPAGELFF
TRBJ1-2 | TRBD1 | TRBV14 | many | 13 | TGTGCCAGCGGGCGGGACAGGACCTATGGCTACACCTTC | CASGRDRTYGYTF
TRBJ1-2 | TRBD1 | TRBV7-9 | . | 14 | TGTGCCAGCAGCACGACACAGGGGGGCTATGGCTACACCTTC | CASSTTQGGYGYTF
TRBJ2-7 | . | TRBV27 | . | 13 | TGTGCCAGCAGTTTACCTTCCGGGAGAGAGCAGTACTTC | CASSLPSGREQYF
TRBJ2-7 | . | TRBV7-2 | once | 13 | TGTGCCAGCAGCTTTGACAGGTCCTACGAGCAGTACTTC | CASSFDRSYEQYF
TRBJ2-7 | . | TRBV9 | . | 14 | TGTGCCAGCAGCGTAGGGCTAACTGGAGGCGAGCAGTACTTC | CASSVGLTGGEQYF
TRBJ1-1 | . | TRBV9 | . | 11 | TGTGCCAGCAGTCCGGGCACTGAAGCTTTCTTT | CASSPGTEAFF
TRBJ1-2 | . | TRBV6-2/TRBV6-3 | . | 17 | TGTGCCAGCAGTACCCACAGGGATTGGTCCCCTTATCAGGGCTACACCTTC | CASSTHRDWSPYQGYTF
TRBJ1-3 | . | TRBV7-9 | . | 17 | TGTGCCAGCAGCTTAGGGCCGGGGATCGACTCTGGAAACACCATATATTTT | CASSLGPGIDSGNTIYF
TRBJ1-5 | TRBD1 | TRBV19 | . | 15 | TGTGCCAGTACCAGAGGACAGGGTGGCAATCAGCCCCAGCATTTT | CASTRGQGGNQPQHF
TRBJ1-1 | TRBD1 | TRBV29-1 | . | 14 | TGCAGCGCGGGACAGGGGGCTATAAACACTGAAGCTTTCTTT | CSAGQGAINTEAFF
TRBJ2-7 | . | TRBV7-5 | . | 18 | TGTGCCAGAAGCCCCAGGGGGGTTGGACAGGCGATACGGTACGAGCAGTACTTC | CARSPRGVGQAIRYEQYF
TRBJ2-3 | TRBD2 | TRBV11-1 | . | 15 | TGTGCCAGCAGCCTACTAGCGGGGGGGCGACATACGCAGTATTTT | CASSLLAGGRHTQYF